A selection of T cell receptor beta chains follows, all from one sample in a study of T cells after yellow fever vaccination. TCRdb re-called the 5' RACE reads through MiXCR, storing one row per CDR3 protein. The sample yields hundreds of thousands of distinct CDR3 sequences, 13% seen once. Sequenced material: PBMCs, taken on the day of the yellow fever booster vaccination. All receptors derive from a man younger than 45 who received the YFV17D yellow fever vaccine. Each CDR3 is given with its conserved first and last residue. The order of the fields is V gene, D gene, clone size, J gene, CDR3 protein, CDR3 DNA. D genes are given only for firm matches. The size of a clone is reported for some rows only, either as once, few or many, or as a class for expanded clones.

TRBV29-1,NA,NA,TRBJ2-1,CSVDIINYNEQFF,TGCAGCGTTGACATCATCAATTACAATGAGCAGTTCTTC
TRBV20-1,NA,many,TRBJ2-5,CSARDLASGETQYF,TGCAGTGCTAGAGATTTGGCCAGCGGGGAGACCCAGTACTTC
TRBV12-3/TRBV12-4,TRBD2,NA,TRBJ2-7,CASSFVTSANYEQYF,TGTGCCAGCAGTTTCGTGACTAGCGCGAATTACGAGCAGTACTTC
TRBV2,NA,NA,TRBJ1-2,CASSKEVWYGYTF,TGTGCCAGCAGCAAGGAAGTTTGGTATGGCTACACCTTC
TRBV27,NA,NA,TRBJ1-3,CASMRRPSSGNTIYF,TGTGCCAGCATGAGGAGACCGAGCTCTGGAAACACCATATATTTT
TRBV12-3/TRBV12-4,NA,NA,TRBJ1-5,CASSTGRQPQHF,TGTGCCAGCAGTACGGGTAGGCAGCCCCAGCATTTT
TRBV11-3,NA,NA,TRBJ2-1,CASSLGNSDNEQFF,TGTGCCAGCAGCTTAGGGAACTCAGACAATGAGCAGTTCTTC
TRBV4-3,NA,few,TRBJ2-3,CASSQDLQGGISPYF,TGCGCCAGCAGCCAAGATCTCCAGGGCGGGATTTCCCCGTATTTT
TRBV7-2,NA,few,TRBJ2-3,CASSPGRIPPDTQYF,TGTGCCAGCAGTCCTGGGAGGATTCCGCCAGATACGCAGTATTTT
TRBV12-3/TRBV12-4,NA,NA,TRBJ2-7,CASSLIRGTSYEQYF,TGTGCCAGCAGTTTAATTCGGGGAACTTCCTACGAGCAGTACTTC
TRBV7-9,TRBD2,NA,TRBJ2-5,CASSLPPGLEQTQYF,TGTGCCAGCAGCTTACCACCGGGACTAGAACAGACCCAGTACTTC
TRBV6-2/TRBV6-3,TRBD1,few,TRBJ1-2,CASGPGQGLRYTF,TGTGCCAGCGGACCGGGACAGGGTTTACGCTACACCTTC
TRBV4-2,TRBD2,many,TRBJ2-5,CASSQSGGRATETQYF,TGTGCCAGCAGCCAATCGGGCGGGAGGGCCACAGAGACCCAGTACTTC
TRBV7-2,NA,NA,TRBJ2-5,CASSSLLREETQYF,TGTGCCAGCAGCTCCCTTCTGAGGGAAGAGACCCAGTACTTC
TRBV29-1,NA,few,TRBJ1-4,CSVDGVTELFF,TGCAGCGTTGACGGGGTGACGGAACTGTTTTTT
TRBV4-3,NA,NA,TRBJ2-5,CASSQGVGGVQETQYF,TGCGCCAGCAGCCAAGGGGTGGGCGGGGTACAAGAGACCCAGTACTTC
TRBV12-3/TRBV12-4,TRBD1,many,TRBJ1-2,CASLAGQGSGYTF,TGTGCCAGCCTGGCGGGACAGGGGAGTGGCTACACCTTC